The 10 T cell receptor beta chains in this list originate from one sample, sequenced in a study of beta chain features in type 1 diabetes. General study points: Within each of all four CD4+ subsets, Type 1 diabetes patients had TCRB CDR3s that were moderately but significantly shorter.

No cognate antigen is known for these TCRs. The authors reverse transcribed all of the isolated RNA, so sequencing captured expressed TCRB transcripts. Here immunoSEQ multiplex PCR was the method, and the copy in TCRdb shows in-frame clones only, minus some. The sample has under 200,000 clones, around 8.3% seen once; the top ten hold about 0.5%. The source material was central memory CD4+ T cells from blood. Every receptor here comes from a woman between 18 and 29 years old with type 1 diabetes.

There are a few counts of this clone. The genes are TRBV5-4 and TRBJ1-4; no reliable D call. Germline assignment: CDR1 SGHNT and CDR2 YYREEE (reference sequence). Trimming took 0 bases from V and 8 from J, leaving 14 bases between them. The length of the CDR3 is 15 residues. CDR3 nucleotide sequence: TGTGCCAGCAGCTTGGGGACCTACGGGGAGGAAAAACTGTTTTTT. Translated: CASSLGTYGEEKLFF. The complete variable domain, with remaining parts taken from reference TRBV5-4 and TRBJ1-4, reads ETGVTQSPTHLIKTRGQQVTLRCSSQSGHNTVSWYQQALGQGPQFIFQYYREEENGRGNFPPRFSGLQFPNYSSELNVNALELDDSALYLCASSLGTYGEEKLFFGSGTQLSVL.

There are a few counts of this clone. The gene calls are TRBV28 and TRBJ2-7; TRBD2 might be the D (7 bases). V gave up 4 bases and J gave up 1 base, with 14 bases separating them. The CDR3 runs to 15 residues. Per the germline V gene, CDR1 is MDHEN and CDR2 is SYDVKM. This CDR3 is CASSSYREGSYEQYF. The CDR3 DNA follows: TGTGCCAGCAGTTCCTACAGGGAGGGATCCTACGAGCAGTACTTC.

The V and J genes are TRBV20-1 and TRBJ1-2; a weak D match, TRBD1 (6 bases). CDR1 is DFQATT and CDR2 is SNEGSKA in the germline V gene (reference sequence). This CDR3 contains 11 residues. V lost 5 bases to trimming and J lost 3 bases, with 7 bases between them. The CDR3 here is CSADRHYGYTF. In nucleotides, the CDR3 is TGCAGTGCTGACAGGCACTATGGCTACACCTTC.

The chain couples TRBV11-3 to TRBJ2-5, with TRBD2 matching 10 bases. The trim removed 5 bases at V and 5 bases at J, leaving 8 bases unmatched. The CDR3 length is 15 residues. Per the germline V gene, CDR1 is SGHNT and CDR2 is YENEEA. The CDR3 loop reads CASSPLSGRGETQYF. CDR3 coding DNA: TGTGCCAGCAGCCCCCTCAGCGGGAGGGGGGAGACCCAGTACTTC.

There are a few counts of this clone. This chain links TRBV4-2 with TRBJ2-5, with TRBD2 as a possible D gene (5 bases). Trimming removed 0 bases from V and 7 bases from J, with 6 bases in between. Germline V gives CDR1 LGHNA, CDR2 YNFKEQ. This CDR3 spans 12 amino acids. Written as DNA, the CDR3 is TGTGCCAGCAGCCAAGACGGAGGGACCCAGTACTTC. Translated: CASSQDGGTQYF.

Concerning this clone itself: This same CDR3 is encoded by further DNA sequences in the sample. The chain uses TRBV18 and TRBJ2-7; D might be TRBD2 (5 bases). Between the trimmed V and J ends, which lost 3 bases and 1 base, there was a span of 10 bases. Germline-derived CDR1 and CDR2 are KGHSH and LQKENI. The CDR3 runs to 14 residues. CDR3 loop: CASSPGTGSYEQYF. The CDR3 DNA follows: TGTGCCAGCTCACCGGGAACGGGATCCTACGAGCAGTACTTC.

This clone came up a few times. The chain has TRBV6-5 and TRBJ2-7; 8 nucleotides agree with TRBD1. With V trimmed by 2 bases and J by 2 bases, 8 bases remained unmatched. The CDR3 has 16 residues. Germline V gives CDR1 MNHEY, CDR2 SVGAGI. CDR3 sequence: CASSYTTGGRPYEQYF. For the CDR3, the DNA is TGTGCCAGCAGTTACACAACAGGGGGAAGGCCCTACGAGCAGTACTTC.

This clone was seen a handful of times. The chain employs TRBV28 and TRBJ1-5, with 7 bases aligning to TRBD1. The CDR3 contains 15 residues. Germline trimming cut 6 bases from V and 3 bases from J; bases unmatched to any gene: 8. Germline CDR1 MDHEN, CDR2 SYDVKM. The CDR3 bases are TGTGCCAGCAGCTGGATGACAGGGCCCAATCAGCCCCAGCATTTT. Its protein is CASSWMTGPNQPQHF.

The table lists this clone with many counts. The genes are TRBV2 and TRBJ2-1; D perhaps matches TRBD2 (6 bases). From germline, CDR1 is SNHLY and CDR2 FYNNEI. This CDR3 region has 13 residues. The V end lost 5 bases, the J end lost 8 bases, and 13 bases lay between the germline ends. CDR3 residues: CASSSRRVDEQFF. CDR3 nucleotide sequence: TGTGCCAGCAGTTCCCGGAGGGTCGATGAGCAGTTCTTC.

This clone was recorded a few times. The genes are TRBV29-1 and TRBJ2-1; TRBD2 might be the D (5 bases). The CDR3 extends over 15 amino acids. Germline values: CDR1 SQVTM, CDR2 ANQGSEA. V lost 6 bases and J 5 bases, leaving 20 bases between the germline ends. CDR3 protein: CSVRVRPTNNNEQFF. The CDR3 coding sequence is TGCAGCGTGAGGGTCAGGCCGACGAATAACAATGAGCAGTTCTTC.